The next 32 T cell receptor beta chains were all read from a single sample in a study of blood T cell repertoires in COVID-19. Measured with immunoSEQ multiplex PCR; TCRdb has only the in-frame clones, and not every one. The table has 260,000 or so clones, about four fifths seen once. Sequences were obtained from PBMCs or T cells enriched from blood (not recorded which). The receptors originated from a middle-aged woman who had been exposed to COVID-19.

In its sample, this clone was seen once. The rearrangement joins TRBV19 to TRBJ1-2; D is uncertain. V lost 4 bases to trimming and J lost 4 bases, with 10 bases between them. Germline V lookup: CDR1 LNHDA, CDR2 SQIVND (reference sequence). There are 13 residues in the CDR3. The CDR3 protein is CASSTGMLYGYTF. CDR3 DNA: TGTGCCAGTAGTACCGGGATGCTCTATGGCTACACCTTC.

The chain uses TRBV11-3 and TRBJ2-3; D perhaps matches TRBD2 (6 bases). The CDR3 has 13 residues. CDR1 and CDR2 (germline): SGHNT, YENEEA. Trimming shortened V by 5 bases and J by 2 bases, and 8 bases separated the two germline ends. CDR3 sequence reads: CASSGLNTDTQYF. The CDR3 DNA reads as TGTGCCAGCAGCGGACTAAACACAGATACGCAGTATTTT.

There are a few counts of this clone. CDR3 nucleotides: TGTGCCAGCAGCCAAGACGTCGGCGGGTCCACCGGGGAGCTGTTTTTT. It encodes CASSQDVGGSTGELFF. The genes are TRBV4-2 and TRBJ2-2, with D tentatively TRBD2 (5 bases). The germline V gene has CDR1 LGHNA and CDR2 YNFKEQ. The CDR3 spans 16 residues. V lost 0 bases and J lost 4, with 12 bases in between.

V is TRBV7-2 and J is TRBJ1-1; no firm D call. Trimming stripped 1 base from V and 7 bases from J, with 10 bases between. Germline V gene lookup returns CDR1 SGHTA and CDR2 FQGNSA. The length of the CDR3 is 13 residues. CDR3 sequence (DNA): TGTGCCAGCAGCTTAGTTGGGCAAATTGAAGCTTTCTTT. Amino acids: CASSLVGQIEAFF.

The gene calls are TRBV28 and TRBJ2-7, with 10 bases matching TRBD1. The CDR3 has 14 amino acids. CDR1 and CDR2 (germline): MDHEN, SYDVKM. V shed 6 bases, J shed 4 bases, and the junction held 6 bases outside the gene matches. CDR3 DNA: TGTGCCAGCAGGGCCGGGACAGGGGTTTACGAGCAGTACTTC. Residues: CASRAGTGVYEQYF. The full variable domain, with the rest looked up from reference TRBV28 and TRBJ2-7, is DVKVTQSSRYLVKRTGEKVFLECVQDMDHENMFWYRQDPGLGLRLIYFSYDVKMKEKGDIPEGYSVSREKKERFSLILESASTNQTSMYLCASRAGTGVYEQYFGPGTRLTVT.

The chain combines TRBV5-4 with TRBJ2-5, with 8 bases fitting TRBD1. V lost 4 bases, J lost 1 base, and 3 bases stayed unmatched. Germline V gene lookup returns CDR1 SGHNT and CDR2 YYREEE (reference sequence). The CDR3 runs to 14 residues. As DNA, the CDR3 is TGTGCCAGCAGCACCGGACAGGGCCAAGAGACCCAGTACTTC. It translates to CASSTGQGQETQYF.

The rearrangement joins TRBV7-2 to TRBJ2-1; TRBD2 matches 10 bases. The V and J ends lost 3 bases and 7 bases, in that order; junction bases with no gene match: 3. The CDR3 extends over 14 amino acids. The germline V gene has CDR1 SGHTA and CDR2 FQGNSA. The DNA of the CDR3 is TGTGCCAGCAGCTTCGGGACTAGCGTTAATGAGCAGTTCTTC. Its translation: CASSFGTSVNEQFF.

V usage is TRBV7-2 and J usage is TRBJ1-1; 10 bases are a match to TRBD1. The V gene's germline CDR1 is SGHTA and CDR2 FQGNSA. V shed 5 bases and J 7 bases; nucleotides not matched to a gene: 10. The CDR3 spans 15 residues. The CDR3 DNA sequence: TGTGCCAGCAGCATCGGACAGGGGGAAACCGGTGAAGCTTTCTTT. Translated: CASSIGQGETGEAFF. The complete variable domain, with remaining parts taken from reference TRBV7-2 and TRBJ1-1, reads GAGVSQSPSNKVTEKGKDVELRCDPISGHTALYWYRQSLGQGLEFLIYFQGNSAPDKSGLPSDRFSAERTGGSVSTLTIQRTQQEDSAVYLCASSIGQGETGEAFFGQGTRLTVV.

The rearrangement joins TRBV27 to TRBJ2-3, with 10 bases matching TRBD1. The CDR3 is made up of 17 amino acids. CDR1 MNHEY and CDR2 SMNVEV come from the germline V gene (reference sequence). Trimming took 6 bases from V and 4 from J; bases not matched to a gene: 13. The CDR3 spells CASRGYGTGVFSDTQYF. CDR3 sequence (DNA): TGTGCCAGCAGAGGATACGGGACAGGGGTATTTTCAGATACGCAGTATTTT.

This clone was observed once. V usage is TRBV2 and J usage is TRBJ2-1; D perhaps matches TRBD1 (5 bases). Germline V lookup: CDR1 SNHLY, CDR2 FYNNEI. CDR3 size: 14 residues. The V gene lost 1 base and the J gene lost 8 bases, with 12 bases spanning the gap. The CDR3 protein is CASSEGLTGDEQFF. DNA for the CDR3: TGTGCCAGCAGTGAAGGATTAACAGGTGATGAGCAGTTCTTC.

Only a few counts were recorded for this clone. The V gene is TRBV6-5, the J gene TRBJ1-2; 10 bases map to TRBD1. This CDR3 region has 14 residues. Germline CDR1 reads MNHEY; CDR2 reads SVGAGI. V was pared by 6 bases and J by 4 bases, with 5 bases of the junction left unmatched. The CDR3 here is CASRGTGVPYGYTF. The CDR3 nucleotides read TGTGCCAGCAGGGGGACAGGGGTGCCCTATGGCTACACCTTC.

The chain employs TRBV5-1 and TRBJ2-7; 8 positions agree with TRBD1. CDR1 and CDR2 from the germline V gene are SGHRS and YFSETQ. Unmatched junction bases numbered 9, after V lost 0 bases and J lost 4 bases. This CDR3 comprises 16 residues. CDR3 amino acids: CASSLGAGGVPYEQYF. CDR3 coding DNA: TGCGCCAGCAGCTTGGGTGCAGGGGGCGTACCATACGAGCAGTACTTC.

The chain joins TRBV7-3 to TRBJ1-5; 7 bases match TRBD1. The CDR3 is 14 amino acids. Germline-derived CDR1 and CDR2 are SGHTA and FQGTGA. Unmatched junction bases numbered 5, after V lost 6 bases and J lost 3 bases. Written as DNA, the CDR3 is TGTGCCAGCAGTTTCACAGGGGTCAATCAGCCCCAGCATTTT. This sequence encodes CASSFTGVNQPQHF.

V usage is TRBV2 and J usage is TRBJ1-2; TRBD1 is a possible D gene (6 bases). Germline loops: CDR1 SNHLY, CDR2 FYNNEI. Trimming cost V 5 bases and J 0 bases, with 13 bases left between them. This CDR3 has 15 amino acids. Here the CDR3 DNA reads TGTGCCAGCAGTCTTCAGGGGCGAACTAACTATGGCTACACCTTC. It codes for CASSLQGRTNYGYTF.

This chain connects TRBV6-5 to TRBJ2-3, with D hard to call. Trimming shortened V by 0 bases and J by 2 bases, and 6 bases separated the two germline ends. Germline-derived CDR1 and CDR2 are MNHEY and SVGAGI. This CDR3 is built from 14 residues. In nucleotides, the CDR3 is TGTGCCAGCAGTTACTCGATGGCCACAGATACGCAGTATTTT. This translates into CASSYSMATDTQYF.

The rearrangement links TRBV19 to TRBJ1-6; 11 bases fit TRBD1. With 8 bases clipped from V and 7 bases from J, the junction kept 7 bases outside the gene matches. The germline gives CDR1 LNHDA, CDR2 SQIVND (reference sequence). This CDR3 contains 15 residues. The CDR3 nucleotides read TGTGCCAGTGACTCCGGGACAGGGGGGAATTCACCCCTCCACTTT. Translation: CASDSGTGGNSPLHF.

This chain links TRBV2 with TRBJ1-2; 7 positions agree with TRBD1. V lost 0 bases to trimming and J lost 11 bases; unmatched junction nucleotides: 15. Germline loops: CDR1 SNHLY, CDR2 FYNNEI. The length of the CDR3 is 16 residues. CDR3 in amino acids: CASSEAAGGTAWRYTF. The CDR3 DNA reads as TGTGCCAGCAGTGAAGCGGCGGGGGGGACAGCTTGGCGGTACACCTTC.

The chain links TRBV9 to TRBJ1-2, with 12 bases fitting TRBD1. The CDR3 length is 16 residues. The germline V gene encodes CDR1 SGDLS and CDR2 YYNGEE. With 5 bases clipped from V and 5 bases from J, the junction kept 10 bases outside the gene matches. CDR3 bases: TGTGCCAGCAGAGGGACAGGGGGCACTCTGGCTTATGGCTACACCTTC. It codes for CASRGTGGTLAYGYTF.

The chain joins TRBV2 to TRBJ1-5, with D possibly being TRBD1 (6 bases). V was trimmed by 2 bases and J by 5 bases, leaving 13 bases between them. The V gene's germline CDR1 is SNHLY and CDR2 FYNNEI. The CDR3 runs to 15 residues. CDR3 nucleotide sequence: TGTGCCAGCAGTGAACAGGGGAACCGTTATCAGCCCCAGCATTTT. This sequence encodes CASSEQGNRYQPQHF.

This chain uses TRBV7-9 with TRBJ2-5; 9 nucleotides agree with TRBD1. The CDR3 runs to 16 residues. Germline CDR1 SEHNR, CDR2 FQNEAQ (reference sequence). After removal of 4 bases from V and 5 bases from J, the junction contained 11 bases not matched to a gene. The CDR3 protein is CASSYDPGQGGETQYF. CDR3 in DNA: TGTGCCAGCAGCTACGACCCGGGACAGGGCGGGGAGACCCAGTACTTC.

This sequence joins TRBV9 and TRBJ2-3; the match to TRBD2 covers 9 bases. The CDR3 sequence is 16 residues long. Germline-derived CDR1 and CDR2 are SGDLS and YYNGEE. V trimming: 0 bases; J trimming: 3 bases; junction bases outside the gene matches: 5. CDR3 DNA sequence: TGTGCCAGCAGCGTAGGGCTAGCGGGGACAACAGATACGCAGTATTTT. Translated, it gives CASSVGLAGTTDTQYF.

This clone has a handful of counts. The genes are TRBV6-2 or TRBV6-3 and TRBJ1-2, with D hard to call. Germline lookup yields CDR1 MNHEY and CDR2 SVGEGT. The CDR3 loop spans 14 amino acids. The V end lost 5 bases, the J end lost 5 bases, and 15 bases lay between the germline ends. The CDR3 nucleotides are TGTGCCAGCAGTCCCTCTCCGCGCTTTTATGGCTACACCTTC. It encodes CASSPSPRFYGYTF.

This clone was seen only once. V gene TRBV5-5 combines with J gene TRBJ1-1; 8 bases align to TRBD1. V was pared by 4 bases and J by 1 base, with 9 bases of the junction left unmatched. The CDR3 is made up of 16 amino acids. Germline CDR1 is SGHKS and CDR2 is YYEKEE (reference sequence). The CDR3 sequence: CASSPQGAKGNTEAFF. The CDR3 coding sequence is TGTGCCAGCAGCCCTCAGGGGGCGAAGGGGAACACTGAAGCTTTCTTT.

The V and J genes are TRBV7-9 and TRBJ2-7; unclear D gene. V was trimmed by 5 bases and J by 5 bases, leaving 10 bases between them. The CDR3 runs 12 residues. Looked up from germline, CDR1 is SEHNR and CDR2 is FQNEAQ (reference sequence). CDR3 region: CASSPSADEQYF. As DNA, the CDR3 is TGTGCCAGCAGCCCTTCCGCAGACGAGCAGTACTTC.

The genes are TRBV6-1 and TRBJ2-3; 9 bases map to TRBD2. The CDR3 loop spans 16 amino acids. Per germline, CDR1 MNHNS and CDR2 SASEGT. J gave up 0 bases and V 1 base, and 2 bases lay outside the gene matches. CDR3 nucleotide sequence: TGTGCCAGCAGTGAAGGACTAGCGGATAGCACAGATACGCAGTATTTT. Translating gives CASSEGLADSTDTQYF.

J is TRBJ1-2 and V is TRBV7-3; D may be TRBD1 (5 bases). Trimming pared 0 bases from V and 6 bases from J, leaving 17 bases between. Germline values: CDR1 SGHTA, CDR2 FQGTGA. The CDR3 loop spans 16 amino acids. The CDR3 DNA is TGTGCCAGCAGCTTAACAGTCCGGGAGGAGGGGCATGGCTACACCTTC. Translating it yields CASSLTVREEGHGYTF. Using reference TRBV7-3 and TRBJ1-2 for the parts outside the CDR3, the full variable domain is GAGVSQTPSNKVTEKGKYVELRCDPISGHTALYWYRQSLGQGPEFLIYFQGTGAADDSGLPNDRFFAVRPEGSVSTLKIQRTERGDSAVYLCASSLTVREEGHGYTFGSGTRLTVV.

V and J are TRBV5-1 and TRBJ2-5; 7 bases match TRBD1. This CDR3 is 14 amino acids long. Germline trimming cut 7 bases from V and 3 bases from J; bases unmatched to any gene: 9. From germline, CDR1 is SGHRS and CDR2 YFSETQ. The CDR3 is CASRLDRNEETQYF. The CDR3 DNA follows: TGCGCCAGCCGACTGGACAGGAACGAAGAGACCCAGTACTTC.

The genes are TRBV5-1 and TRBJ1-4; tentative D call: TRBD1 (5 bases). V dropped 3 bases and J dropped 3 bases, with 12 bases sitting between them. The CDR3 has 15 residues. Germline values: CDR1 SGHRS, CDR2 YFSETQ. The CDR3 nucleotides are TGCGCCAGCAGCTCACAGGACCAGGCTAATGAAAAACTGTTTTTT. It specifies CASSSQDQANEKLFF.

This rearrangement joins TRBV28 to TRBJ2-4, with TRBD1 identical over 7 bases. The CDR3 sequence is 12 residues long. Looked up from germline, CDR1 is MDHEN and CDR2 is SYDVKM. J gave up 6 bases and V 7 bases, and 3 bases lay outside the gene matches. CDR3 sequence reads: CASTDRVNIQYF. The CDR3 DNA reads TGTGCCAGCACCGACAGGGTAAACATTCAGTACTTC.

With regard to this clone: The germline gene is not matched at one end of the junction; a read error may be the cause. The chain joins TRBV5-1 to TRBJ2-7, with 10 bases lining up with TRBD2. CDR1 SGHRS and CDR2 YFSETQ come from the germline V gene. This CDR3 has 16 residues. The CDR3 region has the DNA TGCGCCAGCAGCTGGTGGGAGCGGGGGGGCTCCGACGAGCAGTACTTC. It encodes CASSWWERGGSDEQYF.

The chain combines TRBV6-1 with TRBJ1-5; possible D gene TRBD1, 5 bases. Deletions cut 2 bases from V and 4 bases from J, with 30 bases between. Germline V gives CDR1 MNHNS, CDR2 SASEGT. The CDR3 is made up of 21 amino acids. The CDR3 loop reads CASSETSGEGMTLGGNQPQHF. The CDR3 bases are TGTGCCAGCAGTGAAACTTCTGGGGAGGGTATGACCCTGGGGGGAAATCAGCCCCAGCATTTT.

This chain links TRBV5-4 with TRBJ1-2, with 7 bases fitting TRBD1. The V and J ends lost 4 bases and 6 bases, in that order; junction bases with no gene match: 12. Germline-derived CDR1 and CDR2 are SGHNT and YYREEE (reference sequence). The CDR3 length is 15 residues. The CDR3 region is CASSLRTGPTNGYTF. The CDR3 DNA reads as TGTGCCAGCAGCCTTCGGACAGGTCCTACGAATGGCTACACCTTC. The full variable domain, completed using reference TRBV5-4 and TRBJ1-2, is ETGVTQSPTHLIKTRGQQVTLRCSSQSGHNTVSWYQQALGQGPQFIFQYYREEENGRGNFPPRFSGLQFPNYSSELNVNALELDDSALYLCASSLRTGPTNGYTFGSGTRLTVV.